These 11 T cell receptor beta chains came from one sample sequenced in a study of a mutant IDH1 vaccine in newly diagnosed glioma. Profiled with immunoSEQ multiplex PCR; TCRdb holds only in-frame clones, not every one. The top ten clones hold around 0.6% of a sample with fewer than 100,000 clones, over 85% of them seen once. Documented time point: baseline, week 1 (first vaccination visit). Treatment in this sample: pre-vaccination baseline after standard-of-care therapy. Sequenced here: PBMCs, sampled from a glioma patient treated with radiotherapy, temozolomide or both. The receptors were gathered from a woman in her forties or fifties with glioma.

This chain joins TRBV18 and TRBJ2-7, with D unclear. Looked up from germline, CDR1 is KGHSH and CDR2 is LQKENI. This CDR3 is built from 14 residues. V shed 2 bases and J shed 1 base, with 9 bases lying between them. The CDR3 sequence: CASSPSPDSYEQYF. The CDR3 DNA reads TGTGCCAGCTCACCATCTCCGGATTCCTACGAGCAGTACTTC. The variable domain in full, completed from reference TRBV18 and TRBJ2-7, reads NAGVMQNPRHLVRRRGQEARLRCSPMKGHSHVYWYRQLPEEGLKFMVYLQKENIIDESGMPKERFSAEFPKEGPSILRIQQVVRGDSAAYFCASSPSPDSYEQYFGPGTRLTVT.

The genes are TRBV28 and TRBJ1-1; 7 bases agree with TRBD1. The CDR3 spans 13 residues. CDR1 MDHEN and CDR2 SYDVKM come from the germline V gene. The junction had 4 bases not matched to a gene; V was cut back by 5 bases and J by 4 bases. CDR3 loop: CASSETGITEAFF. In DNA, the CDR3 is TGTGCCAGCAGTGAGACAGGGATCACTGAAGCTTTCTTT.

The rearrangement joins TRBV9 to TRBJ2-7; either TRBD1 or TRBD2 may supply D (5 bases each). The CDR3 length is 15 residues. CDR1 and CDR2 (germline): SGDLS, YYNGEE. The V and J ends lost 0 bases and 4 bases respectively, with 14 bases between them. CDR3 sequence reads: CASSVDGAGTYEQYF. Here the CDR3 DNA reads TGTGCCAGCAGCGTAGATGGGGCAGGGACGTACGAGCAGTACTTC.

The CDR3 DNA reads as TGCAGCGTTGGCCCCAGGGAAGCCGAGCAGTACTTC. Amino acids: CSVGPREAEQYF. The J gene is TRBJ2-7, the V gene TRBV29-1; weak D call: TRBD1 (5 bases). The CDR3 runs to 12 residues. CDR1 SQVTM and CDR2 ANQGSEA come from the germline V gene. Trimming removed 4 bases from V and 6 bases from J, with 13 bases in between.

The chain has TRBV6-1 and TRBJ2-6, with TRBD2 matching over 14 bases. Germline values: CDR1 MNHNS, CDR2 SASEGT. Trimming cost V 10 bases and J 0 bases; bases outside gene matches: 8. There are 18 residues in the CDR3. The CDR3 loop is CATTETSGRASGANVLTF. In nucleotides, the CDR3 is TGTGCCACCACTGAGACTAGCGGGAGGGCCTCTGGGGCCAACGTCCTGACTTTC.

This CDR3 reads CASSPTHTSSTDTQYF. The CDR3 DNA is TGTGCCAGCTCGCCGACTCATACCTCTAGCACAGATACGCAGTATTTT. This chain connects TRBV18 to TRBJ2-3; D is ambiguous. Trimming stripped 6 bases from V and 0 bases from J, with 16 bases between. The CDR3 has 16 residues. The germline CDR1 and CDR2 sequences are KGHSH and LQKENI.

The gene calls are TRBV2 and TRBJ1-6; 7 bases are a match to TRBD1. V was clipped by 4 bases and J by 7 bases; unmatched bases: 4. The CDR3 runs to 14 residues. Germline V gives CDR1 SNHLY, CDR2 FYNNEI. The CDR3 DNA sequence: TGTGCCAGCAGTGGTACAGGGGAGAATTCACCCCTCCACTTT. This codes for CASSGTGENSPLHF.

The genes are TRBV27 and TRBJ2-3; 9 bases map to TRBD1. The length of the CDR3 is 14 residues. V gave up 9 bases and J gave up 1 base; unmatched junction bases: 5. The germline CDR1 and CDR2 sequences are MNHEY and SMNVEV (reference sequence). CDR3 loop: CASFRTGGTDTQYF. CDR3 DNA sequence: TGTGCCAGTTTTCGGACAGGGGGCACAGATACGCAGTATTTT.

The CDR3 protein is CASSLGQRGEKLFF. In DNA form, the CDR3 reads TGCGCCAGCAGCTTGGGCCAGCGTGGGGAAAAACTGTTTTTT. The J gene is TRBJ1-4, the V gene TRBV5-1; D gene ambiguous. The CDR3 totals 14 residues. The germline V gene encodes CDR1 SGHRS and CDR2 YFSETQ. V was pared by 0 bases and J by 8 bases, with 11 bases between.

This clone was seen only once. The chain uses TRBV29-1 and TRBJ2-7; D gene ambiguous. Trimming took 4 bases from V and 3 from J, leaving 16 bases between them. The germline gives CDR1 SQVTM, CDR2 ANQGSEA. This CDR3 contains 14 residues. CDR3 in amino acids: CSVAPRQSIYEQYF. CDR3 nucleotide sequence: TGCAGCGTTGCCCCGAGACAAAGTATCTACGAGCAGTACTTC.

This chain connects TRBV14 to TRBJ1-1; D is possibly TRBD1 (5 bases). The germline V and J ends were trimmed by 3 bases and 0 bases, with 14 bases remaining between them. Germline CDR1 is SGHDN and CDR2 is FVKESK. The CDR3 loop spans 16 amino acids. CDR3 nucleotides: TGTGCCAGCAGCCATTTTCCGGGACGGATGAACACTGAAGCTTTCTTT. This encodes CASSHFPGRMNTEAFF.